These T cell receptor beta chains were read from a single sample in a study of OX40 agonist ivuxolimab in advanced cancers. Generated by immunoSEQ multiplex PCR, the TCRdb table keeps only in-frame clones and is missing some. The sample lists about 46,000 clones, approximately 91% occurring once. The starting material was CD4+ or CD8+ T cells sorted from blood, obtained in a trial of the OX40 agonist ivuxolimab. The receptor source for this set is an adult with an advanced solid tumor such as melanoma, head and neck, liver or kidney cancer. CDR3s include the opening cysteine and the closing phenylalanine or tryptophan. D genes are given only for firm matches. Only some rows state a clone size, as once, few, many or a class for expanded clones.

abundance: once
v_gene: TRBV5-1
d_gene: TRBD2
j_gene: TRBJ2-5
CDR3aa: CASSLAGGYQETQYF
CDR3nt: TGCGCCAGCAGCTTGGCGGGGGGTTACCAAGAGACCCAGTACTTC

abundance: .
v_gene: TRBV19
d_gene: .
j_gene: TRBJ2-5
CDR3aa: CASSIGGTETQYF
CDR3nt: TGTGCCAGTAGTATAGGAGGGACGGAGACCCAGTACTTC

abundance: .
v_gene: TRBV7-3
d_gene: .
j_gene: TRBJ1-3
CDR3aa: CASSPVGRAGEGNTIYF
CDR3nt: TGTGCCAGCAGTCCAGTTGGGCGGGCAGGGGAGGGAAACACCATATATTTT

abundance: .
v_gene: TRBV7-9
d_gene: .
j_gene: TRBJ2-5
CDR3aa: CASSLGVGLETQYF
CDR3nt: TGTGCCAGCAGCTTAGGAGTGGGCCTAGAGACCCAGTACTTC

abundance: .
v_gene: TRBV7-9
d_gene: .
j_gene: TRBJ2-5
CDR3aa: CASNSDLGSRGTQYF
CDR3nt: TGTGCCAGCAATTCGGATCTTGGGTCGAGAGGGACCCAGTACTTC

abundance: .
v_gene: TRBV30
d_gene: TRBD2
j_gene: TRBJ2-1
CDR3aa: CALAGGGNEQFF
CDR3nt: TGTGCCCTAGCGGGAGGGGGCAATGAGCAGTTCTTC

abundance: .
v_gene: TRBV11-2
d_gene: TRBD1
j_gene: TRBJ1-1
CDR3aa: CASSLDRAGGYKPREAFF
CDR3nt: TGTGCCAGCAGCTTAGATAGGGCAGGGGGCTATAAACCCCGAGAAGCTTTCTTT

abundance: .
v_gene: TRBV12-1
d_gene: .
j_gene: TRBJ2-7
CDR3aa: CASSSQTGSYEQYF
CDR3nt: TGTGCCAGCAGCTCCCAGACAGGGTCCTACGAGCAGTACTTC

abundance: .
v_gene: TRBV25-1
d_gene: .
j_gene: TRBJ2-1
CDR3aa: CASSPLRVIRGNEQFF
CDR3nt: TGTGCCAGCAGCCCCCTTAGGGTAATTAGAGGCAATGAGCAGTTCTTC

abundance: .
v_gene: TRBV25-1
d_gene: .
j_gene: TRBJ2-5
CDR3aa: CASASAGETQYF
CDR3nt: TGTGCCAGCGCTAGCGCGGGGGAGACCCAGTACTTC

abundance: .
v_gene: TRBV11-3
d_gene: TRBD1
j_gene: TRBJ2-1
CDR3aa: CASSFTGTGGPYNEQFF
CDR3nt: TGTGCCAGCAGCTTTACAGGGACAGGCGGGCCCTACAATGAGCAGTTCTTC

abundance: medium-sized
v_gene: TRBV6-4
d_gene: TRBD2
j_gene: TRBJ2-3
CDR3aa: CASSDSSGGADTQYF
CDR3nt: TGTGCCAGCAGTGACTCTAGCGGGGGGGCCGATACGCAGTATTTT

abundance: .
v_gene: TRBV10-1
d_gene: .
j_gene: TRBJ2-2
CDR3aa: CATGASKAGELFF
CDR3nt: TGCGCCACCGGGGCTTCGAAGGCCGGGGAGCTGTTTTTT

abundance: .
v_gene: TRBV5-1
d_gene: .
j_gene: TRBJ2-3
CDR3aa: CASRSGLSTDTQYF
CDR3nt: TGCGCCAGCAGATCGGGACTCAGCACAGATACGCAGTATTTT

abundance: once
v_gene: TRBV29-1
d_gene: .
j_gene: TRBJ1-2
CDR3aa: CSVRFQGTYGYTF
CDR3nt: TGCAGCGTTAGGTTCCAGGGGACCTATGGCTACACCTTC

abundance: .
v_gene: TRBV5-1
d_gene: .
j_gene: TRBJ2-3
CDR3aa: CASSGVAGTDTQYF
CDR3nt: TGCGCCAGCAGCGGGGTAGCGGGCACAGATACGCAGTATTTT

abundance: .
v_gene: TRBV6-4
d_gene: .
j_gene: TRBJ1-5
CDR3aa: CASSDSGLANQPQHF
CDR3nt: TGTGCCAGCAGTGACTCGGGACTTGCCAATCAGCCCCAGCATTTT

abundance: once
v_gene: TRBV6-5
d_gene: .
j_gene: TRBJ1-1
CDR3aa: CASSIGLGGTEAFF
CDR3nt: TGTGCCAGCAGCATCGGCCTTGGTGGCACTGAAGCTTTCTTT

abundance: .
v_gene: TRBV2
d_gene: .
j_gene: TRBJ1-2
CDR3aa: CASSEALGGYGYTF
CDR3nt: TGTGCCAGCAGTGAAGCCCTGGGGGGGTATGGCTACACCTTC

abundance: .
v_gene: TRBV4-3
d_gene: .
j_gene: TRBJ1-3
CDR3aa: CASSQEGLMGNTIYF
CDR3nt: TGCGCCAGCAGCCAAGAAGGTCTAATGGGAAACACCATATATTTT

abundance: .
v_gene: TRBV9
d_gene: .
j_gene: TRBJ2-3
CDR3aa: CASSVGPGSDTQYF
CDR3nt: TGTGCCAGCAGCGTCGGCCCAGGGTCAGATACGCAGTATTTT